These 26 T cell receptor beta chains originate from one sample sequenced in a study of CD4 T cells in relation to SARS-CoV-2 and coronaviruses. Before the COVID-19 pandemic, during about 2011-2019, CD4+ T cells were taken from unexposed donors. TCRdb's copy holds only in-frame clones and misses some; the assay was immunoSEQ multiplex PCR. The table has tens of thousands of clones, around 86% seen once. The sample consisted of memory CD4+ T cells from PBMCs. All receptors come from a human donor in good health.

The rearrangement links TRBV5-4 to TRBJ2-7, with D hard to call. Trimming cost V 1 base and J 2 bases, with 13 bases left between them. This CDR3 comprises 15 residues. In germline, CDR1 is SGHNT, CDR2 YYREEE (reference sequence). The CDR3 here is CASSLMEGPAYEQYF. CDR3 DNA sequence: TGTGCCAGCAGCTTGATGGAAGGCCCGGCCTACGAGCAGTACTTC.

CDR3 sequence reads: CASSPGGQGAAYGYTF. CDR3 coding DNA: TGTGCCAGCAGCCCGGGGGGACAGGGGGCCGCCTATGGCTACACCTTC. This chain uses TRBV7-2 with TRBJ1-2, with 12 bases fitting TRBD1. The length of the CDR3 is 16 residues. V lost 5 bases and J lost 4; bases outside the gene matches: 8. In germline, CDR1 is SGHTA, CDR2 FQGNSA. Filled out from reference TRBV7-2 and TRBJ1-2, the complete variable domain reads GAGVSQSPSNKVTEKGKDVELRCDPISGHTALYWYRQSLGQGLEFLIYFQGNSAPDKSGLPSDRFSAERTGGSVSTLTIQRTQQEDSAVYLCASSPGGQGAAYGYTFGSGTRLTVV.

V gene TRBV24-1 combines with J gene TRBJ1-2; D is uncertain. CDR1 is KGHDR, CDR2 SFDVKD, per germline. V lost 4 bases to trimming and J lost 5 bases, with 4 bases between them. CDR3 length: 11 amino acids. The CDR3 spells CATSDGYGYTF. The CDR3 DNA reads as TGTGCCACCAGTGACGGGTATGGCTACACCTTC.

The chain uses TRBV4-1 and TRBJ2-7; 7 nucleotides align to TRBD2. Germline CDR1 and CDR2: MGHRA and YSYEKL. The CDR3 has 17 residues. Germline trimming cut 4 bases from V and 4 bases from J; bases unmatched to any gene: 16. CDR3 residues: CASSPIRGSGTPYEQYF. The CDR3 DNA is TGCGCCAGCAGCCCCATCCGGGGGAGCGGGACTCCGTACGAGCAGTACTTC.

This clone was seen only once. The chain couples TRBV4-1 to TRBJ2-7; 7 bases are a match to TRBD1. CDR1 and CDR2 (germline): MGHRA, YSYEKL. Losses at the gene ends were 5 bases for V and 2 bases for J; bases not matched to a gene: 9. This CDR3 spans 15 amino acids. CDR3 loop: CASSYDRDTAYEQYF. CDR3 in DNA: TGCGCCAGCAGCTACGACAGGGATACCGCCTACGAGCAGTACTTC.

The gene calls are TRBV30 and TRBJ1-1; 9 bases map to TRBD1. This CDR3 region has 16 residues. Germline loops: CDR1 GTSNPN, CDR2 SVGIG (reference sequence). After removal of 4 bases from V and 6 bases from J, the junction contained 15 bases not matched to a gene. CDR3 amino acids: CAWKSRSGQGIPEAFF. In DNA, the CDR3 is TGTGCCTGGAAGTCTCGATCAGGACAGGGGATACCTGAAGCTTTCTTT.

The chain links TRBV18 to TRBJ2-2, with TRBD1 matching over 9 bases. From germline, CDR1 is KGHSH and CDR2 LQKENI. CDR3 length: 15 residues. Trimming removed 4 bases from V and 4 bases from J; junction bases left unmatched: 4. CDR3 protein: CASSQGQGGTGELFF. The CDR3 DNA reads TGTGCCAGCTCACAGGGACAGGGCGGCACCGGGGAGCTGTTTTTT.

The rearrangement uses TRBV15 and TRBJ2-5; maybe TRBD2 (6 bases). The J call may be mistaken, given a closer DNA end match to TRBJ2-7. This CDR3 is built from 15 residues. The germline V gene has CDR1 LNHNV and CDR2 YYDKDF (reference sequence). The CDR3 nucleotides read TGTGCCACCAGCAGAGGGGGGGTAGCCTCCTACGAGCAGTACTTC. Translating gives CATSRGGVASYEQYF.

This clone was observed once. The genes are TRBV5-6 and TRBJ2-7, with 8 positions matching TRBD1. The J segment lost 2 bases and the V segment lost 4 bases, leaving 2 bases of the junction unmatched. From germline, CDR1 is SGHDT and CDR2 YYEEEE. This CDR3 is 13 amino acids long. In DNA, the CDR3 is TGTGCCAGCAGCCGGGGACAGGCCTACGAGCAGTACTTC. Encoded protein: CASSRGQAYEQYF.

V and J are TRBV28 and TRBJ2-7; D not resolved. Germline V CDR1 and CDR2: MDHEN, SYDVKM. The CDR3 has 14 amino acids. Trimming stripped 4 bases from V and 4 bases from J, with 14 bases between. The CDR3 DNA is TGTGCCAGCAGTTCCCCCGACACCCTATACGAGCAGTACTTC. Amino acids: CASSSPDTLYEQYF.

The CDR3 region has the DNA TGCGCCAGCAGGCCAGGGGGGGGAGGAAGTGCCTACGAGCAGTACTTC. Translation: CASRPGGGGSAYEQYF. This rearrangement joins TRBV5-1 to TRBJ2-7; TRBD1 or TRBD2 may be the D gene (7 bases each). With 5 bases removed from V and 2 bases from J, the gap between germline ends came to 20 bases. Germline lookup yields CDR1 SGHRS and CDR2 YFSETQ. This CDR3 contains 16 residues.

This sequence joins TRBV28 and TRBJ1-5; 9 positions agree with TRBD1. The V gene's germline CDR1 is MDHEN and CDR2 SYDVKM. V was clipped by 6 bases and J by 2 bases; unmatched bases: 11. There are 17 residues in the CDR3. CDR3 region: CASRPGTGFFGNQPQHF. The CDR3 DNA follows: TGTGCCAGCAGACCCGGGACAGGGTTTTTTGGCAATCAGCCCCAGCATTTT.

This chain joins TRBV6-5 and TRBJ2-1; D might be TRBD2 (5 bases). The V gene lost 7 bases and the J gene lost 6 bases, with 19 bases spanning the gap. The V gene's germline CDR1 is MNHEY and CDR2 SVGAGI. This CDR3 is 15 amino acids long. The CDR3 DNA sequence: TGTGCCAGCACCCCCCCGAATAGCGCGTTCAATGAGCAGTTCTTC. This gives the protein CASTPPNSAFNEQFF.

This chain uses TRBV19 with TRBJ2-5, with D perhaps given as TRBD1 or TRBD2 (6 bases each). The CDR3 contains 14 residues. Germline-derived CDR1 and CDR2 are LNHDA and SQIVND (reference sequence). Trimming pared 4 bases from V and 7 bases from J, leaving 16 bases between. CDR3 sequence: CASSKGGRTATQYF. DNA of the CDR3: TGTGCCAGTAGTAAGGGGGGCAGGACAGCGACCCAGTACTTC.

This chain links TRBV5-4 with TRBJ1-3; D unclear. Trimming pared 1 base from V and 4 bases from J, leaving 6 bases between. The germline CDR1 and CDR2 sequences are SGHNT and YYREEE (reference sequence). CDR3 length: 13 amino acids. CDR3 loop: CASSLRGGNTIYF. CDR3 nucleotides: TGTGCCAGCAGCTTGCGAGGGGGAAACACCATATATTTT.

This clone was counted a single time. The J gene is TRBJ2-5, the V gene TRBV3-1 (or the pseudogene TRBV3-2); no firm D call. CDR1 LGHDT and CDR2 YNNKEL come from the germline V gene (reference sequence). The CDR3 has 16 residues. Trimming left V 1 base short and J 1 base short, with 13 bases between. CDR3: CASSQGSAIPQETQYF. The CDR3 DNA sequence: TGTGCCAGCAGCCAAGGGTCTGCCATTCCCCAAGAGACCCAGTACTTC.

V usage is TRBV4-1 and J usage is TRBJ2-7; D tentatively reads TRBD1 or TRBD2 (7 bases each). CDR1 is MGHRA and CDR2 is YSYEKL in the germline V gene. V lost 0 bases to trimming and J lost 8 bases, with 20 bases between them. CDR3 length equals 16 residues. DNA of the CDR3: TGCGCCAGCAGCCAAGACGAGGGAGGCAGGGGGGGAAAGCAGTACTTC. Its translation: CASSQDEGGRGGKQYF.

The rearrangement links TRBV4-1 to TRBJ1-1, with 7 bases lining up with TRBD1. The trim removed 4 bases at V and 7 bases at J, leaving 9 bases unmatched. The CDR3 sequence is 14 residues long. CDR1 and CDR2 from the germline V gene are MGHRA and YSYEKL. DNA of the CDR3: TGCGCCAGCAGCCCAGCGGGACAGCGGATTGAAGCTTTCTTT. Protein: CASSPAGQRIEAFF.

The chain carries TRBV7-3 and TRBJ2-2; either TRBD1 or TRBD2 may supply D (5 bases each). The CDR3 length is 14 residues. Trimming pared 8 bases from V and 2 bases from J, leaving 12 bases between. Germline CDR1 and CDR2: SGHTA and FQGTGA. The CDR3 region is CASGTRSNTGELFF. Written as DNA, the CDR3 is TGTGCCAGCGGGACGCGATCCAACACCGGGGAGCTGTTTTTT.

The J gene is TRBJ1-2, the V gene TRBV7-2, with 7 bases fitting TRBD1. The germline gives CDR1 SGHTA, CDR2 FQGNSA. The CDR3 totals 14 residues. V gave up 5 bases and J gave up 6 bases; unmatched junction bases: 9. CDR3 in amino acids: CASSRRGAGDGYTF. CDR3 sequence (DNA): TGTGCCAGCAGCCGCAGGGGGGCCGGGGATGGCTACACCTTC. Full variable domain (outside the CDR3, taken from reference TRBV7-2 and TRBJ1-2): GAGVSQSPSNKVTEKGKDVELRCDPISGHTALYWYRQSLGQGLEFLIYFQGNSAPDKSGLPSDRFSAERTGGSVSTLTIQRTQQEDSAVYLCASSRRGAGDGYTFGSGTRLTVV.

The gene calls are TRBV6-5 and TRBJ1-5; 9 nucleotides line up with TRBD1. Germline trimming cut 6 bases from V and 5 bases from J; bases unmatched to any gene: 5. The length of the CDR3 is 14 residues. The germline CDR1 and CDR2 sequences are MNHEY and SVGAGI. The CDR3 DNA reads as TGTGCCAGCAGCCGGACAGGGGCGCATCAGCCCCAGCATTTT. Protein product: CASSRTGAHQPQHF.

In DNA form, the CDR3 reads TGTGCCAGCAGTCCCAACCCCCGGGGCTCTAGAATATACTCCTACGAGCAGTACTTC. It specifies CASSPNPRGSRIYSYEQYF. The chain links TRBV28 to TRBJ2-7; possibly TRBD1 or TRBD2 for D (5 bases each). The V and J ends lost 5 bases and 0 bases respectively, with 26 bases between them. This CDR3 has 19 amino acids. CDR1 MDHEN and CDR2 SYDVKM come from the germline V gene.

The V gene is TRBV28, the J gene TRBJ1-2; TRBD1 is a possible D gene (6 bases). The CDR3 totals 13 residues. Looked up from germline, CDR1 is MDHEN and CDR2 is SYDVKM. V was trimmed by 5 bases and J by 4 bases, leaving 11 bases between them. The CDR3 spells CASSNTGIYGYTF. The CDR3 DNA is TGTGCCAGCAGTAACACAGGGATCTATGGCTACACCTTC.

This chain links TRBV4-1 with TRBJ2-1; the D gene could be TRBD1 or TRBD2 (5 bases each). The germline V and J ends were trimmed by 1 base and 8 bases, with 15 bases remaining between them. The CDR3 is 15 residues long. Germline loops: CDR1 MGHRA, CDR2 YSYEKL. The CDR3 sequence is CASSQVPQGVHEQFF. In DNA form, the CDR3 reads TGCGCCAGCAGCCAAGTTCCGCAGGGAGTACATGAGCAGTTCTTC.

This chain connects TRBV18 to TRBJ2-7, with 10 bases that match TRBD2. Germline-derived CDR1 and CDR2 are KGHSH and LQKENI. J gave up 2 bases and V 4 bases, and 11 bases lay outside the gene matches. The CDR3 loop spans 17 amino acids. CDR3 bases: TGTGCCAGCTCACTTGCCTTTAGGAGCGGGAGGGCCTACGAGCAGTACTTC. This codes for CASSLAFRSGRAYEQYF. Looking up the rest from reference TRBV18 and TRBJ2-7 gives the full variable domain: NAGVMQNPRHLVRRRGQEARLRCSPMKGHSHVYWYRQLPEEGLKFMVYLQKENIIDESGMPKERFSAEFPKEGPSILRIQQVVRGDSAAYFCASSLAFRSGRAYEQYFGPGTRLTVT.

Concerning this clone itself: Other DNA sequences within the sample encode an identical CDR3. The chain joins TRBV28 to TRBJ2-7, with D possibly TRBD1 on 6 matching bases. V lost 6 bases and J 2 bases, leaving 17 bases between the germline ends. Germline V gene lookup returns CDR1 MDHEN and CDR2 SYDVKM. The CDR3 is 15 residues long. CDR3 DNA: TGTGCCAGCAGCCCCTACGACAGGCCAACCTACGAGCAGTACTTC. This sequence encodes CASSPYDRPTYEQYF. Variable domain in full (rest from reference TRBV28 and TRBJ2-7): DVKVTQSSRYLVKRTGEKVFLECVQDMDHENMFWYRQDPGLGLRLIYFSYDVKMKEKGDIPEGYSVSREKKERFSLILESASTNQTSMYLCASSPYDRPTYEQYFGPGTRLTVT.